These 20 T cell receptor beta chains were all obtained from the same sample, sequenced in a study of shared clonotypes between healthy human individuals. Using immunoSEQ multiplex PCR, the repertoire was profiled, and TCRdb retains in-frame clones only, with some absent. The repertoire consists of 500,000 to 550,000 clones, with 90% to 96% occurring once and the leading ten covering 0.05% to 0.07%. The sample was naive CD4+ T cells sorted from blood. As for subset: CD45RA+ positively selected. All receptors come from a woman in her twenties or thirties in good health.

This clone was recorded once. The V gene is TRBV29-1, the J gene TRBJ1-2; D unresolved. This CDR3 spans 14 amino acids. Deletions cut 0 bases from V and 5 bases from J, with 13 bases between. From germline, CDR1 is SQVTM and CDR2 ANQGSEA. This CDR3 reads CSVEDLGRAYGYTF. In nucleotides, the CDR3 is TGCAGCGTTGAAGATTTGGGAAGAGCGTATGGCTACACCTTC.

The chain employs TRBV5-1 and TRBJ1-1; 7 nucleotides agree with TRBD1. Germline-derived CDR1 and CDR2 are SGHRS and YFSETQ. V shed 4 bases, J shed 3 bases, and the junction held 9 bases outside the gene matches. The CDR3 extends over 15 amino acids. CDR3 DNA sequence: TGCGCCAGCAGCCCCCCCTCAACAGGGGACACTGAAGCTTTCTTT. Translating it yields CASSPPSTGDTEAFF.

The chain couples TRBV19 to TRBJ1-1, with D perhaps matching TRBD1 (6 bases). The CDR3 runs 14 residues. Germline CDR1 and CDR2: LNHDA and SQIVND (reference sequence). Trimming shortened V by 9 bases and J by 1 base, and 15 bases separated the two germline ends. The CDR3 loop is CASMDRSTNTEAFF. The DNA for the CDR3 is TGTGCCAGCATGGACAGAAGTACGAACACTGAAGCTTTCTTT.

This clone has a single count. V gene TRBV30 combines with J gene TRBJ1-2; the D gene is possibly TRBD1 (6 bases). This CDR3 contains 17 residues. Trimming left V 3 bases short and J 2 bases short, with 22 bases between. The germline gives CDR1 GTSNPN, CDR2 SVGIG (reference sequence). The DNA of the CDR3 is TGTGCCTGGAGGCAGGGCTTGTTCGGACAGAAGAACTATGGCTACACCTTC. Amino acid sequence: CAWRQGLFGQKNYGYTF.

This clone was found a few times. The CDR3 loop reads CASSYRGLRDYGYTF. CDR3 in DNA: TGTGCCAGCTCGTACCGGGGCCTAAGGGACTATGGCTACACCTTC. The chain has TRBV18 and TRBJ1-2, with D maybe TRBD1 (5 bases). The germline CDR1 and CDR2 sequences are KGHSH and LQKENI. CDR3 size: 15 residues. Between the trimmed V and J ends, which lost 6 bases and 3 bases, there was a span of 17 bases.

This sequence joins TRBV30 and TRBJ1-2; 8 nucleotides match TRBD1. Germline V gene lookup returns CDR1 GTSNPN and CDR2 SVGIG (reference sequence). V lost 8 bases and J lost 7; bases outside the gene matches: 12. This CDR3 is 13 amino acids long. Here the CDR3 DNA reads TGTGCCGGTCAGACAGGGGTCTTTTCTGGCTACACCTTC. This encodes CAGQTGVFSGYTF.

V usage is TRBV28 and J usage is TRBJ2-1; the D is unclear. Germline V gene data show CDR1 as MDHEN and CDR2 as SYDVKM. CDR3 length: 14 amino acids. V lost 4 bases to trimming and J lost 6 bases, with 13 bases between them. This CDR3 reads CASSSPLGPNEQFF. CDR3 DNA sequence: TGTGCCAGCAGTTCCCCGCTAGGTCCCAATGAGCAGTTCTTC.

The chain has TRBV28 and TRBJ2-3; 8 bases are a match to TRBD2. Germline values: CDR1 MDHEN, CDR2 SYDVKM. This CDR3 is built from 17 residues. J was trimmed by 0 bases and V by 3 bases; bases with no gene match: 8. The CDR3 spells CASSFAASGLSTDTQYF. The CDR3 DNA sequence: TGTGCCAGCAGTTTCGCGGCTAGCGGGCTAAGCACAGATACGCAGTATTTT.

This clone appeared once. The J gene is TRBJ1-1, the V gene TRBV7-9, with D perhaps TRBD1 (5 bases). Trimming shortened V by 5 bases and J by 5 bases, and 15 bases separated the two germline ends. The CDR3 has 14 amino acids. The germline CDR1 and CDR2 sequences are SEHNR and FQNEAQ (reference sequence). The CDR3 loop is CASSRGGDGTEAFF. The CDR3 DNA is TGTGCCAGCAGCCGTGGAGGGGATGGGACTGAAGCTTTCTTT.

This clone was seen a single time. The chain uses TRBV30 and TRBJ2-2; D assignment may be TRBD1 or TRBD2 (5 bases each). Germline lookup yields CDR1 GTSNPN and CDR2 SVGIG (reference sequence). The CDR3 contains 13 residues. V was trimmed by 4 bases and J by 6 bases, leaving 12 bases between them. CDR3 sequence (DNA): TGTGCCTGGATTCCGGGGCAGGCCGGGGAGCTGTTTTTT. Translating gives CAWIPGQAGELFF.

The genes are TRBV4-1 and TRBJ2-4; no clear D gene. The CDR3 extends over 15 amino acids. CDR1 is MGHRA and CDR2 is YSYEKL in the germline V gene. Trimming removed 1 base at V and 4 bases at J, with 11 bases between. The CDR3 DNA follows: TGCGCCAGCAGCCAAGGCGGAGCCCCTAAAAACATTCAGTACTTC. As protein: CASSQGGAPKNIQYF.

The V and J genes are TRBV5-4 and TRBJ2-2; D is perhaps TRBD1 or TRBD2 (5 bases each). The ends were cut back, 1 base at V and 7 bases at J, with 14 bases in the middle. Germline loops: CDR1 SGHNT, CDR2 YYREEE (reference sequence). CDR3 length: 15 amino acids. The CDR3 sequence: CASSLRPGSDGELFF. In DNA, the CDR3 is TGTGCCAGCAGCTTGCGTCCAGGGAGTGACGGGGAGCTGTTTTTT.

This rearrangement joins TRBV6-5 to TRBJ1-2; no reliable D call. The CDR3 consists of 14 residues. V was shortened by 5 bases and J by 4 bases, with 14 bases between the two germline ends. CDR1 is MNHEY, CDR2 SVGAGI, per germline. The CDR3 region has the DNA TGTGCCAGCAGTCCACGTGGGGAGATCTATGGCTACACCTTC. Amino acid sequence: CASSPRGEIYGYTF.

The chain is built from TRBV18 and TRBJ1-2; 8 nucleotides match TRBD1. The V gene end was trimmed by 1 base and the J gene end by 6 bases; junction bases not matched to a gene: 16. Germline CDR1 KGHSH, CDR2 LQKENI. CDR3 size: 18 residues. CDR3 sequence: CASSPQETGAPPPDGYTF. The CDR3 nucleotides are TGTGCCAGCTCACCACAAGAGACAGGGGCACCTCCACCCGATGGCTACACCTTC.

The V and J genes are TRBV28 and TRBJ1-1, with no clear D. Germline V lookup: CDR1 MDHEN, CDR2 SYDVKM. Trimming left V 7 bases short and J 5 bases short, with 17 bases between. The CDR3 is made up of 14 amino acids. In nucleotides, the CDR3 is TGTGCCAGCACCTTCCCGAGCTCTTTGACTGAAGCTTTCTTT. As protein: CASTFPSSLTEAFF.

V and J are TRBV9 and TRBJ2-5; D is perhaps TRBD1 (6 bases). Trimming pared 1 base from V and 5 bases from J, leaving 9 bases between. Germline V gene sequence: CDR1 SGDLS, CDR2 YYNGEE. This CDR3 contains 13 residues. The CDR3 nucleotides are TGTGCCAGCAGCGTATCCCAGGGGGAGACCCAGTACTTC. As protein: CASSVSQGETQYF.

The V gene is TRBV27, the J gene TRBJ2-1, with 10 nucleotides matching TRBD1. The CDR3 totals 13 residues. In germline, CDR1 is MNHEY, CDR2 SMNVEV (reference sequence). The V and J ends lost 7 bases and 8 bases, in that order; junction bases with no gene match: 5. CDR3 sequence: CASIRQGADEQFF. CDR3 DNA: TGTGCCAGCATACGACAGGGGGCGGATGAGCAGTTCTTC.

This rearrangement joins TRBV5-4 to TRBJ2-7; 10 bases line up with TRBD1. CDR1 and CDR2 from the germline V gene are SGHNT and YYREEE (reference sequence). CDR3 length: 15 residues. The V gene end was trimmed by 0 bases and the J gene end by 3 bases; junction bases not matched to a gene: 3. This chain's CDR3 is CASSLGQGAIYEQYF. The CDR3 DNA follows: TGTGCCAGCAGCTTGGGACAGGGGGCTATCTACGAGCAGTACTTC.

V is TRBV2 and J is TRBJ1-4, with 11 nucleotides matching TRBD1. The CDR3 is 13 amino acids. V dropped 11 bases and J dropped 6; count of bases not matched to a gene: 5. In germline, CDR1 is SNHLY, CDR2 FYNNEI. CDR3 sequence reads: CAGQGAEHEKLFF. As DNA, the CDR3 is TGTGCCGGACAGGGGGCGGAGCATGAAAAACTGTTTTTT.

The chain carries TRBV30 and TRBJ2-1, with TRBD2 identical over 13 bases. This CDR3 spans 16 amino acids. The germline V gene encodes CDR1 GTSNPN and CDR2 SVGIG (reference sequence). Trimming removed 3 bases from V and 6 bases from J; junction bases left unmatched: 8. The CDR3 is CAWRMRGLAGVNEQFF. Here the CDR3 DNA reads TGTGCCTGGAGAATGAGAGGACTAGCGGGAGTCAATGAGCAGTTCTTC.